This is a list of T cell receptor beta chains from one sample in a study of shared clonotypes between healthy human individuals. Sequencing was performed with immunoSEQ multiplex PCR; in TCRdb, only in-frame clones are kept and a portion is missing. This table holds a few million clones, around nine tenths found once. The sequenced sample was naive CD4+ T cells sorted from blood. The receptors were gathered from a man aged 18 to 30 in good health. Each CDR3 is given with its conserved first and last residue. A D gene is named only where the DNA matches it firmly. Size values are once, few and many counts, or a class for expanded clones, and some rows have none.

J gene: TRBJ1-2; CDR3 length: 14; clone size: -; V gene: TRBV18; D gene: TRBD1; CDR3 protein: CASSPAGQGYGYTF; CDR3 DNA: TGTGCCAGCTCACCAGCGGGACAGGGCTATGGCTACACCTTC
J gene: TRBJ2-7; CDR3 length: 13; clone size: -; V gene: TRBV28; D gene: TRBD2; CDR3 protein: CASKLAGSYEQYF; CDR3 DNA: TGTGCCAGCAAACTAGCGGGCTCCTACGAGCAGTACTTC
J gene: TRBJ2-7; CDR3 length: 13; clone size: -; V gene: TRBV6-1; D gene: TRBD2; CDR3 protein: CASRGRGAYEQYF; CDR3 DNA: TGTGCCAGCCGGGGTCGGGGGGCCTACGAGCAGTACTTC
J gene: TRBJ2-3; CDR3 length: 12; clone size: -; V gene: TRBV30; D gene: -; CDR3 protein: CAWSGGADTQYF; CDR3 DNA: TGTGCCTGGAGTGGGGGAGCAGATACGCAGTATTTT
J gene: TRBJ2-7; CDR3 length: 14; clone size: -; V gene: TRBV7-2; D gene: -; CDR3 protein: CASSLGYRQYEQYF; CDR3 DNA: TGTGCCAGCAGTTTAGGGTACAGGCAATACGAGCAGTACTTC
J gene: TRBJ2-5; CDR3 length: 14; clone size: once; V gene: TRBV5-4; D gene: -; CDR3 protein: CASSLTGFQETQYF; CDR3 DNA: TGTGCCAGCAGCTTGACAGGGTTTCAAGAGACCCAGTACTTC
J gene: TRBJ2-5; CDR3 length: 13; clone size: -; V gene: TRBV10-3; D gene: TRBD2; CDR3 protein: CATKSGRTETQYF; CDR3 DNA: TGTGCCACCAAGAGCGGGAGGACGGAGACCCAGTACTTC
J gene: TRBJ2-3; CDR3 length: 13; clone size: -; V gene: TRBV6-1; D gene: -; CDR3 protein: CASSPRGWDTQYF; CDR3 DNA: TGTGCCAGCAGCCCTCGTGGATGGGATACGCAGTATTTT
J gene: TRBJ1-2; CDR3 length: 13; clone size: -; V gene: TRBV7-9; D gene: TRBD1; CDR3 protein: CASSLGQGYGYTF; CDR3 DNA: TGTGCCAGCAGCTTAGGACAGGGCTATGGCTACACCTTC
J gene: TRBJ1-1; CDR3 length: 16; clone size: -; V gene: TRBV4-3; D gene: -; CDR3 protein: CASSQDRIGWGHVAFF; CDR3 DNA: TGCGCCAGCAGCCAAGATCGTATCGGGTGGGGGCATGTAGCTTTCTTT
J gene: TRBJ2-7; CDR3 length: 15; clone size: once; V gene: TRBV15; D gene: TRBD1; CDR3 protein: CATSLGTDISYEQYF; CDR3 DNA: TGTGCCACCAGCCTGGGGACAGACATCTCCTACGAGCAGTACTTC
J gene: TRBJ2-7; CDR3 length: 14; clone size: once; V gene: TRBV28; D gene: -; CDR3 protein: CASSFAGHSYEQYF; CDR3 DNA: TGTGCCAGCAGTTTCGCAGGGCACTCCTACGAGCAGTACTTC
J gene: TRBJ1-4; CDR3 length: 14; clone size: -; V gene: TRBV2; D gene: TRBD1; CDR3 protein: CASSELTGAGKLFF; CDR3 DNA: TGTGCCAGCAGTGAACTAACAGGGGCTGGAAAACTGTTTTTT
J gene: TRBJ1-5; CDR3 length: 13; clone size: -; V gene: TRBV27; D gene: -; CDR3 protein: CASSLSGNQPQHF; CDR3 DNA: TGTGCCAGCAGTTTATCCGGCAATCAGCCCCAGCATTTT
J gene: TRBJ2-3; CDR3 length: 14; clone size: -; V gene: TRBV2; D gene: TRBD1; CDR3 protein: CASSPQGEGDTQYF; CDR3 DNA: TGTGCCAGCTCTCCGCAGGGGGAAGGAGATACGCAGTATTTT
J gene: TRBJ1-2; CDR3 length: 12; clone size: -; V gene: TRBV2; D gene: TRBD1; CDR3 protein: CASRDPGQGYTF; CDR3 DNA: TGTGCCAGCAGGGACCCGGGACAGGGCTACACCTTC
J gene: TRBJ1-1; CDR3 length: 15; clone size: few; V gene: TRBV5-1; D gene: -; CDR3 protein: CASSFADRGRTEAFF; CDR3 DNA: TGCGCCAGCAGCTTCGCAGACAGAGGAAGGACTGAAGCTTTCTTT
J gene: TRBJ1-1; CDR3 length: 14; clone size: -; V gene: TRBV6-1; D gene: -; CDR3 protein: CATYKQGSGTEAFF; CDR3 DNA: TGTGCCACATACAAACAGGGTTCGGGCACTGAAGCTTTCTTT
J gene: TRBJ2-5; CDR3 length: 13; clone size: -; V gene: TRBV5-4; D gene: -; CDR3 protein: CASSLDGQETQYF; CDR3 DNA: TGTGCCAGCAGCTTGGACGGCCAAGAGACCCAGTACTTC
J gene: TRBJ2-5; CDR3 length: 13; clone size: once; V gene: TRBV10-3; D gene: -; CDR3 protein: CAISASVQETQYF; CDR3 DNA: TGTGCCATCAGTGCTTCGGTACAAGAGACCCAGTACTTC
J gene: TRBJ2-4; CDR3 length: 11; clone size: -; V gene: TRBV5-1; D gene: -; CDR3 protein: CASSFGTIQYF; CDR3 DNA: TGCGCCAGCAGCTTCGGGACTATTCAGTACTTC
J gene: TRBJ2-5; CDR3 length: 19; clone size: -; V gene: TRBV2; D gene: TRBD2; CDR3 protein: CASSEYPPGRAGGRETQYF; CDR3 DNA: TGTGCCAGCAGTGAATACCCCCCCGGGCGAGCGGGGGGTCGAGAGACCCAGTACTTC
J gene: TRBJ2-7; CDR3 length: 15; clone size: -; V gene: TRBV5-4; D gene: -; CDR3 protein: CASSLEQGRTYEQYF; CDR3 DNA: TGTGCCAGCAGCTTGGAACAGGGTAGGACCTACGAGCAGTACTTC
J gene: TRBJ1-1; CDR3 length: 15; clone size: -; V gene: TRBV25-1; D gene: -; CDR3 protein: CASSEWFRGGTEAFF; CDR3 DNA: TGTGCCAGCAGTGAATGGTTCAGGGGAGGCACTGAAGCTTTCTTT
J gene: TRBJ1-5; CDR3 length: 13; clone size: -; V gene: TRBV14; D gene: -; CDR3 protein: CASSQEPNGPQHF; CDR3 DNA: TGTGCCAGCAGTCAAGAACCTAACGGGCCCCAGCATTTT
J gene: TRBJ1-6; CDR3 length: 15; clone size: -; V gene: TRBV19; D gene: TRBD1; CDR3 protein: CASSSRDSYNSPLHF; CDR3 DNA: TGTGCCAGTAGTTCCCGGGACAGCTATAATTCACCCCTCCACTTT
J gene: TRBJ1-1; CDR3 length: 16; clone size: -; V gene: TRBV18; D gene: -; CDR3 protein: CASSPRVTGGNTEAFF; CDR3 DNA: TGTGCCAGCTCACCACGCGTCACCGGGGGAAACACTGAAGCTTTCTTT
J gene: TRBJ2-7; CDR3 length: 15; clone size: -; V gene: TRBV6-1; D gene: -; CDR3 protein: CASSEVMWKGYEQYF; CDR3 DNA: TGTGCCAGCAGTGAAGTTATGTGGAAGGGCTACGAGCAGTACTTC
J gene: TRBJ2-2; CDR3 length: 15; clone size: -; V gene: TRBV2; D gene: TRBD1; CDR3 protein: CASREKTGGTGELFF; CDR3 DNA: TGTGCCAGCAGGGAAAAGACAGGGGGCACCGGGGAGCTGTTTTTT
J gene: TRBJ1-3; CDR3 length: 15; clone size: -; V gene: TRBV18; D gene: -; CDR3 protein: CASSPPRTSGNTIYF; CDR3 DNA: TGTGCCAGCTCACCACCCCGGACGTCGGGAAACACCATATATTTT
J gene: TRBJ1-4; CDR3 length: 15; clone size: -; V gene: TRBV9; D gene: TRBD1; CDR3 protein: CASSYDRGRNEKLFF; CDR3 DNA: TGTGCCAGCAGCTACGACAGGGGAAGGAATGAAAAACTGTTTTTT
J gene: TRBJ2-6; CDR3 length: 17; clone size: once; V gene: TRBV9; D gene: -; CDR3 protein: CASSVGSRRAGANVLTF; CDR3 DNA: TGTGCCAGCAGCGTAGGATCTCGGAGGGCTGGGGCCAACGTCCTGACTTTC
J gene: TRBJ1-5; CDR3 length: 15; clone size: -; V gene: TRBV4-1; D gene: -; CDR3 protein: CASSQVRGSNQPQHF; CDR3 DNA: TGCGCCAGCAGCCAAGTAAGGGGTAGCAATCAGCCCCAGCATTTT
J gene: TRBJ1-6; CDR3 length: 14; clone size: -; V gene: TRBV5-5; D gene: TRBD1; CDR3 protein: CASRPGQYNSPLHF; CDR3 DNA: TGTGCCAGCAGACCGGGACAGTACAATTCACCCCTCCACTTT
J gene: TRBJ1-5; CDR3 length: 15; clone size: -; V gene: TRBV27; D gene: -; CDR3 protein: CASSYVGDSNQPQHF; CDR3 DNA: TGTGCCAGCAGTTATGTCGGTGATAGCAATCAGCCCCAGCATTTT
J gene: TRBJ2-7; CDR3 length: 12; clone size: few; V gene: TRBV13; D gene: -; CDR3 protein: CASTSEGYEQYF; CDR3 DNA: TGTGCCAGCACTAGCGAAGGCTACGAGCAGTACTTC
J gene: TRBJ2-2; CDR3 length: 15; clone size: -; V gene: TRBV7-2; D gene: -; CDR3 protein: CASSLPRVNTGELFF; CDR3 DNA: TGTGCCAGCAGCTTACCCAGGGTGAACACCGGGGAGCTGTTTTTT
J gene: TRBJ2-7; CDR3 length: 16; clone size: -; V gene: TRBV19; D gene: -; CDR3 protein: CASSIGQGSIAYEQYF; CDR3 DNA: TGTGCCAGTAGTATAGGGCAGGGTTCAATCGCCTACGAGCAGTACTTC
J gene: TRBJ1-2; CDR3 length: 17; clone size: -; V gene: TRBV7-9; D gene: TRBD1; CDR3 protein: CASLYSGTGDSKRGYTF; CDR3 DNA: TGTGCCAGCTTGTATTCCGGGACAGGGGACTCAAAGCGCGGCTACACCTTC
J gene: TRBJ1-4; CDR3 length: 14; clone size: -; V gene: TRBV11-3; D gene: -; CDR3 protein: CASSLGGTNEKLFF; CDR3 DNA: TGTGCCAGCAGCTTAGGCGGGACTAATGAAAAACTGTTTTTT
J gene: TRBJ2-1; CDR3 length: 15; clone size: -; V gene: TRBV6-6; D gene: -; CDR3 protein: CASSKRLVSYNEQFF; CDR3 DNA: TGTGCCAGCAGTAAACGACTAGTAAGCTACAATGAGCAGTTCTTC
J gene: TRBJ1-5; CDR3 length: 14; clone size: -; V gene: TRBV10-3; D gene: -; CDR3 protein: CAISMAGSNQPQHF; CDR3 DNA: TGTGCCATCAGTATGGCAGGGAGCAATCAGCCCCAGCATTTT
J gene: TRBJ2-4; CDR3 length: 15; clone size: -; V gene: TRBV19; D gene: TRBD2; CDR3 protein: CASRASGRAKNIQYF; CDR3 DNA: TGTGCCAGTAGGGCTAGCGGGAGGGCCAAAAACATTCAGTACTTC
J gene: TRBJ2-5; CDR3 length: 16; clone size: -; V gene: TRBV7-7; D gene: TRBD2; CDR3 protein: CASSVGLLAGEETQYF; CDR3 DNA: TGTGCTAGCAGCGTGGGCCTACTAGCGGGGGAAGAGACCCAGTACTTC
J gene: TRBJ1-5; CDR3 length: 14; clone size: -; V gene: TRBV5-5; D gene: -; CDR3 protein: CASSLATGPRPQHF; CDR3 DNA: TGTGCCAGCAGCTTGGCTACAGGCCCCCGGCCCCAGCATTTT
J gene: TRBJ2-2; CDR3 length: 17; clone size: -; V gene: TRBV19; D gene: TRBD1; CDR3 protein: CASTNTRTGANTGELFF; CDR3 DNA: TGTGCCAGTACCAACACCAGGACAGGGGCGAACACCGGGGAGCTGTTTTTT
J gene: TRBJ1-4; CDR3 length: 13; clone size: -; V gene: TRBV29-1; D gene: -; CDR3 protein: CSVDQGVNEKLFF; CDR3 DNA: TGCAGCGTTGACCAGGGTGTTAATGAAAAACTGTTTTTT
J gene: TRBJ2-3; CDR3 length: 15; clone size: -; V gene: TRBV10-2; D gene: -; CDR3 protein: CASSENDRGTDTQYF; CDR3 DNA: TGCGCCAGCAGTGAAAATGACCGAGGGACAGATACGCAGTATTTT
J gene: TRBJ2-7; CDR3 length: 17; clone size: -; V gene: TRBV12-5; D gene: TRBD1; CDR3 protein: CASGLVLWTGYRGEQYF; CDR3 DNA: TGTGCTAGTGGTTTGGTACTCTGGACAGGCTATAGGGGCGAGCAGTACTTC
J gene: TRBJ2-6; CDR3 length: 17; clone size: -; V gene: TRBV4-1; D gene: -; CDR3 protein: CASSQSGLNSGANVLTF; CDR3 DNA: TGCGCCAGCAGCCAATCGGGGCTAAACTCTGGGGCCAACGTCCTGACTTTC
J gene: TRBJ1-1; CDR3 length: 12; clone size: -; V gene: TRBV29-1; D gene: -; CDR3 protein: CSVDGVNTEAFF; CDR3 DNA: TGCAGCGTGGACGGGGTTAACACTGAAGCTTTCTTT